This T cell receptor beta chain stems from a study of shared clonotypes between healthy human individuals. Study information: Each donor had three CD4 naive, three CD4 memory, two CD8 naive and one CD8 memory plate.

The V end lost 5 bases, the J end lost 2 bases, and 16 bases lay between the germline ends. CDR3 length: 16 amino acids. Germline lookup yields CDR1 SGHAT and CDR2 FQNNGV. Splitting of each subset's genomic DNA was done evenly across several immunoSEQ plates. Original processing notes: ImmunoSEQ supplied junction-only sequences lacking quality scores, so filtering was different. Here immunoSEQ multiplex PCR was the method, and the copy in TCRdb shows in-frame clones only, minus some. Clone size and the V and J calls come from that table; the DNA yielded D and trimming. Counted here are fewer than 350,000 clones, 80% to 90% occurring once; the ten biggest clones make up roughly 17%. With CCR7-negative CD45RA+ TemRA cells, CD45RO+ cells were combined in CD8 memory.

The genes are TRBV11-2 and TRBJ2-1; possibly TRBD1 for D (5 bases). This clonotype was sampled from a man between 18 and 35 years old in good health. Sequences were obtained from memory CD8+ T cells sorted from blood. The subset is: CD45RO+ cells pooled with CCR7-negative TemRA cells. The DNA for the CDR3 is TGTGCCAGCAGCGTTAGATCAGGGATCGCCTACAATGAGCAGTTCTTC. Its translation is CASSVRSGIAYNEQFF. Filled out from reference TRBV11-2 and TRBJ2-1, the complete variable domain reads EAGVAQSPRYKIIEKRQSVAFWCNPISGHATLYWYQQILGQGPKLLIQFQNNGVVDDSQLPKDRFSAERLKGVDSTLKIQPAKLEDSAVYLCASSVRSGIAYNEQFFGPGTRLTVL.